Here is one T cell receptor (beta chain) with its context. Its antigen is still unknown. Per-base quality was not reported, and no clone a single base away is much larger than it. This entry belongs to a study of PD-1 blockade in classical Hodgkin lymphoma (dated by TCRdb to 2020 to 2021). Looking at the study overall: Nivolumab dosing was 3 mg/kg intravenously every 2 weeks, continuing until either disease progression or unacceptable toxicity. The study used CyTOF and TCR beta sequencing to define a peripheral blood immune signature of response to PD-1 blockade in classical Hodgkin lymphoma.

Genomic DNA was extracted with the Qiagen DNeasy kit from unsorted PBMCs and from negatively selected CD4+ and CD8+ fractions. TCR beta CDR3 regions were amplified by immunoSEQ multiplex PCR using primers annealing to V and J segments. Amplification bias was minimized using a synthetic immune receptor repertoire, and residual bias was removed computationally after sequencing. On the study's bioinformatics: Custom Python scripts were used to quantify repertoire diversity as the Shannon entropy index. Unsorted, CD4+ and CD8+ repertoires were examined separately, except in combined analyses, for which CD4+ and CD8+ sequences were merged in silico. A clone was considered expanded if an increase in frequency of at least 2-fold after treatment relative to C1D1 was found, and a pseudocount of 0.5 was applied to clones undetected at baseline. Clones with 0 or 1 copy at C1D1 were classified as singleton clones, and clones with 2 or more copies were classified as non-singleton clones. Clones expanded in unsorted samples were labelled as CD4+, CD8+ or unknown by matching protein sequences in sorted samples from the same patient. Wilcoxon tests were applied to paired samples to test diversity changes from C1D1 to C4D1. TCRdb mirrors the immuneACCESS table, restricted to in-frame sequences. Some clones are absent from its copies; in checked studies, under half trace to an unresolved V gene, and the reason for the others is unknown. The DNA was the basis for D and trimming; V, J and clone size are from that table. The sample table holds about 12,000 clones, of which under 85% were seen once. Jointly, the top ten make up approximately 1.4% of the sample.

Germline trimming: 4 bases from V, 6 bases from J; junction bases outside gene matches: 10. The CDR3 spans 15 residues, from the cysteine through the phenylalanine. Kept here is only the CDR3 DNA, which spans 45 bases and is read in frame from base 1. Sequences SGHTA (CDR1) and FQGNSA (CDR2) are obtained from the germline V gene. General findings and caveats noted by the study authors: Baseline TCR diversity was reported to be lower in newly diagnosed patients than in healthy donors and to be lower still in relapsed/refractory patients. By C4D1, a significant rise was seen in CD4+ TCR diversity but not in CD8+ TCR diversity (p=0.0027 vs p=0.16), and the rise was most apparent among complete responders (p=0.02). Diversity was lower in patients who began nivolumab less than 1 year after ASCT, so these patients were left out of later analyses to avoid confounding by immune reconstitution. Baseline diversity similar to that of newly diagnosed patients was observed in trial patients achieving complete response, whereas significantly lower diversity was observed in partial responders and progressors. The study covered only a single clinical trial cohort, and the causes of the repertoire differences, possibly disease activity or prior therapy, were still not defined.

Explained via the paper, the time point label denotes: cycle 1 day 1 (C1D1), immediately before nivolumab initiation. Every trial patient had relapsed after autologous stem cell transplantation, and cohorts A, B and C differed in prior brentuximab vedotin exposure. CD4+ T cells were purified from thawed PBMCs by magnetic negative selection with a Miltenyi CD4+ T cell isolation kit. The trial cohort comprised roughly 50 patients with relapsed/refractory classical Hodgkin lymphoma whose best overall responses were complete response, partial response or progressive disease. Trial patients were treated with single-agent nivolumab in the multi-cohort phase II CheckMate 205 trial. Best overall response was determined by an independent review committee according to the 2007 International Working Group response criteria. Trial PBMCs were collected just before the start of nivolumab (C1D1) and during therapy at cycle 2 day 1 and cycle 4 day 1. After peripheral blood was drawn into 8 mL Vacutainer Cell Preparation Tubes, PBMCs were isolated by centrifugation and then cryopreserved. Purified CD4+ and CD8+ fractions were prepared only for cases with an additional available PBMC sample. Magnetically labelled cells were depleted on LS columns in a quadroMACS separator, and the flow-through was collected as the purified fraction.

The input for sequencing was CD4+ T cells from blood, taken at baseline. The source is a human donor with classical Hodgkin lymphoma. Recombination joined TRBV7-2 with TRBJ2-7, with 9 central nucleotides matching TRBD1. The CDR3 protein is CASSSTGGVGTEQYF. Read as DNA, the sequence is TGTGCCAGCAGCTCAACAGGGGGCGTAGGTACCGAGCAGTACTTC.